This passage covers 10 T cell receptor beta chains from one sample sequenced in a study of vaccination and CD4 T cells after COVID-19. The study sequenced cultured CD4+ T cell DNA using the Oncomine TCR Beta short-read assay. Each CDR3 protein gets one entry after TCRdb re-called the PCR reads with MiXCR. The sample records approximately 13,000 distinct CDR3 sequences, approximately 52% being singletons. Antigens for these TCRs are unknown. Sample treatment: roughly ten-day PBMC culture with coronavirus spike peptide pools or control peptides (ViraFEST assay). The sequencing sample was made of CD4+ T cells from blood, cultured in vitro. These receptors were obtained from a human donor who had recovered from COVID-19.

This chain links TRBV28 with TRBJ1-2; D is undetermined. CDR1 is MDHEN and CDR2 is SYDVKM in the germline V gene. There are 12 residues in the CDR3. The V gene lost 6 bases and the J gene lost 7 bases, with 12 bases spanning the gap. The CDR3 loop is CASSPHPRGYTF. The CDR3 DNA follows: TGTGCCAGCAGCCCCCACCCCCGTGGCTACACCTTC.

Sample share makes this clonotype large. The chain combines TRBV20-1 with TRBJ1-1; D might be TRBD1 (5 bases). Deletions cut 7 bases from V and 4 bases from J, with 19 bases between. The CDR3 totals 14 residues. Germline V lookup: CDR1 DFQATT, CDR2 SNEGSKA (reference sequence). The CDR3 DNA reads as TGCAGTGGGACTCGGGGCCTCAGTAGCACTGAAGCTTTCTTT. Its protein product is CSGTRGLSSTEAFF.

Relative to its sample, this clonotype is large (0.1 to 1%). The chain couples TRBV6-1 to TRBJ2-1; 8 nucleotides match TRBD1. Germline loops: CDR1 MNHNS, CDR2 SASEGT. V lost 4 bases to trimming and J lost 8 bases; unmatched junction nucleotides: 7. The CDR3 is 14 residues long. This CDR3 reads CASSGRQGWYEQFF. CDR3 in DNA: TGTGCCAGCAGTGGGAGACAGGGGTGGTATGAGCAGTTCTTC.

The genes are TRBV6-2 or TRBV6-3 and TRBJ2-1; unclear D gene. The germline V gene encodes CDR1 MNHEY and CDR2 SVGEGT. Trimming pared 6 bases from V and 13 bases from J, leaving 16 bases between. This CDR3 is built from 12 residues. Written as DNA, the CDR3 is TGTGCCAGCAGACCGGAAGGAGCACCTCAGTTCTTC. Protein: CASRPEGAPQFF.

In its sample, this clonotype was seen a few times. The genes are TRBV6-1 and TRBJ1-5, with D uncertain. The germline V gene encodes CDR1 MNHNS and CDR2 SASEGT. V was cut by 5 bases and J by 2 bases, with 10 bases left in between. This CDR3 region has 14 residues. The CDR3 loop is CASSLEWGNQPQHF. The DNA for the CDR3 is TGTGCCAGCAGTCTGGAGTGGGGCAATCAGCCCCAGCATTTT.

This clonotype was detected once. CDR3 residues: CASSLSGGPSYEQYF. In DNA, the CDR3 is TGTGCCAGCAGTTTATCGGGAGGGCCTTCCTACGAGCAGTACTTC. V and J are TRBV28 and TRBJ2-7; 8 nucleotides align to TRBD2. V trimming: 1 base; J trimming: 1 base; junction bases outside the gene matches: 3. The CDR3 totals 15 residues. Germline assignment: CDR1 MDHEN and CDR2 SYDVKM.

The chain links TRBV7-6 to TRBJ1-3, with D unclear. Germline values: CDR1 SGHVS, CDR2 FNYEAQ. The CDR3 contains 17 residues. V gave up 3 bases and J gave up 1 base, with 16 bases separating them. The CDR3: CASSLTASGISGNTIYF. CDR3 nucleotides: TGTGCCAGCAGCTTGACCGCGAGCGGAATATCTGGAAACACCATATATTTT.

The gene calls are TRBV20-1 and TRBJ2-7; no clear D gene. CDR1 is DFQATT and CDR2 is SNEGSKA in the germline V gene (reference sequence). Trimming removed 1 base at V and 2 bases at J, with 6 bases between. CDR3 length: 12 amino acids. This CDR3 reads CSARGSAYEQYF. CDR3 nucleotides: TGCAGTGCTAGAGGGAGCGCCTACGAGCAGTACTTC.

The genes are TRBV10-3 and TRBJ2-4; D call uncertain. Trimming cost V 10 bases and J 0 bases, with 10 bases left between them. The CDR3 loop spans 13 amino acids. Germline lookup yields CDR1 ENHRY and CDR2 SYGVKD. The CDR3: CATGALAKNIQYF. The CDR3 nucleotides read TGTGCCACTGGTGCGTTAGCCAAAAACATTCAGTACTTC.

V gene TRBV7-2 combines with J gene TRBJ1-2; D might be TRBD1 (6 bases). Trimming shortened V by 5 bases and J by 6 bases, and 19 bases separated the two germline ends. The CDR3 is made up of 15 amino acids. Germline CDR1 and CDR2: SGHTA and FQGNSA. This CDR3 reads CASSGRDNNIDGYTF. The DNA of the CDR3 is TGTGCCAGCAGCGGCCGGGACAATAACATCGATGGCTACACCTTC.